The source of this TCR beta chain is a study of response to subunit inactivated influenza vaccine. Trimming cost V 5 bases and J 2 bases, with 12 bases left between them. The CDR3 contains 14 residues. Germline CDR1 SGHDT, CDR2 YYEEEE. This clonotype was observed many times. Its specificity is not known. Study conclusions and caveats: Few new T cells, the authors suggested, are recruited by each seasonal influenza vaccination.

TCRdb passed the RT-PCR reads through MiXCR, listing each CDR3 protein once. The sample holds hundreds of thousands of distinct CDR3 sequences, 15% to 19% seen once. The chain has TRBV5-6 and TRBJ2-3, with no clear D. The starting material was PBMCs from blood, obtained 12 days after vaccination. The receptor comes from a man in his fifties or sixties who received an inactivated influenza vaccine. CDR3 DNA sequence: TGTGCCAGCAGAACCTGGGCGAACACAGATACGCAGTATTTT. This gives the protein CASRTWANTDTQYF.